These 29 T cell receptor beta chains were all obtained from the same sample, sequenced in a study of cytomegalovirus exposure and HLA in healthy donors. This PCR relied on a set of 60 Vbeta primers and 13 Jbeta primers. Generated by immunoSEQ multiplex PCR, the TCRdb table keeps only in-frame clones and is missing some. The sample holds fewer than 200,000 clones, roughly 70% seen once. Sequenced material: PBMCs. The receptors here all came from a man in his forties in good health and CMV-seropositive.

This clone was detected only a few times. The V call is TRBV7-9, the J call TRBJ1-5; D not certain. V lost 5 bases, J lost 3 bases, and 5 bases lay in between. Germline CDR1 and CDR2: SEHNR and FQNEAQ (reference sequence). The CDR3 is 12 amino acids. In DNA form, the CDR3 reads TGTGCCAGCAGCGGCAACAATCAGCCCCAGCATTTT. It translates to CASSGNNQPQHF.

The V gene is TRBV7-6, the J gene TRBJ2-7; D is undetermined. The length of the CDR3 is 13 residues. Germline V gives CDR1 SGHVS, CDR2 FNYEAQ. The V gene lost 1 base and the J gene lost 4 bases, with 8 bases spanning the gap. The CDR3, as DNA: TGTGCCAGCAGCTTAGAACAGCAATACGAGCAGTACTTC. Protein product: CASSLEQQYEQYF.

V and J are TRBV7-2 and TRBJ2-5; D unclear. CDR1 SGHTA and CDR2 FQGNSA come from the germline V gene. V was pared by 4 bases and J by 4 bases, with 16 bases between. The CDR3 is 15 residues long. CDR3 amino acids: CASSSTPFSSETQYF. CDR3 bases: TGTGCCAGCAGCTCGACACCTTTCTCTTCAGAGACCCAGTACTTC.

This clone has more than one count but fewer than ten. The V and J genes are TRBV6-6 and TRBJ2-2; 8 positions agree with TRBD2. The V segment lost 7 bases and the J segment 7 bases; nucleotides outside the gene matches: 11. The CDR3 consists of 15 residues. Germline V gene sequence: CDR1 MNHNY, CDR2 SVGAGI (reference sequence). The DNA for the CDR3 is TGTGCCAGCACCCCAACGGGGGGGAGGAGCGGGGAGCTGTTTTTT. This sequence encodes CASTPTGGRSGELFF.

The V call is TRBV6-5, the J call TRBJ1-1, with TRBD1 identical over 7 bases. CDR1 is MNHEY, CDR2 SVGAGI, per germline. CDR3 size: 14 residues. V lost 7 bases and J lost 3; bases outside the gene matches: 8. CDR3 sequence (DNA): TGTGCCAGCACTGACGGGACAGCCGACACTGAAGCTTTCTTT. Protein: CASTDGTADTEAFF.

This clone was recorded only once. In nucleotides, the CDR3 is TGTGCCAGCCTTCAGGCGCTAGCCCATCCCTACAATGAGCAGTTCTTC. Its translation is CASLQALAHPYNEQFF. The chain carries TRBV13 and TRBJ2-1; perhaps TRBD2 as D (5 bases). The CDR3 consists of 16 residues. Trimming stripped 8 bases from V and 2 bases from J, with 19 bases between. CDR1 is PRHDT, CDR2 FYEKMQ, per germline (reference sequence).

The V call is TRBV7-2, the J call TRBJ2-3, with a possible D match to TRBD1 (6 bases). The CDR3 loop spans 16 amino acids. Trimming left V 5 bases short and J 5 bases short, with 20 bases between. CDR1 SGHTA and CDR2 FQGNSA come from the germline V gene. In DNA, the CDR3 is TGTGCCAGCAGCCCCTTCGTATTGGGGGCCGGAGATACGCAGTATTTT. Protein: CASSPFVLGAGDTQYF.

The chain has TRBV7-9 and TRBJ2-1, with D hard to call. Germline V gene sequence: CDR1 SEHNR, CDR2 FQNEAQ (reference sequence). CDR3 length: 15 amino acids. V gave up 1 base and J gave up 9 bases, with 16 bases separating them. In DNA, the CDR3 is TGTGCCAGCAGCTTAGAAGTCCCGCGGCCCAGTGAGCAGTTCTTC. Amino acids: CASSLEVPRPSEQFF.

This chain links TRBV6-1 with TRBJ2-7; perhaps TRBD1 as D (6 bases). Germline values: CDR1 MNHNS, CDR2 SASEGT. The V and J ends lost 0 bases and 3 bases respectively, with 12 bases between them. This CDR3 region has 15 residues. The CDR3: CASSEALVRGYEQYF. The CDR3 DNA is TGTGCCAGCAGTGAAGCGCTCGTCAGGGGCTACGAGCAGTACTTC.

The chain recombines TRBV30 with TRBJ2-7; D is possibly TRBD1 (5 bases). The ends were cut back, 2 bases at V and 6 bases at J, with 14 bases in the middle. The CDR3 totals 13 residues. From germline, CDR1 is GTSNPN and CDR2 SVGIG (reference sequence). The CDR3 DNA sequence: TGTGCCTGGAGTTCCTCAGGGTGGGGCGAGCAGTACTTC. Amino acids: CAWSSSGWGEQYF. The whole variable domain, filled in from reference TRBV30 and TRBJ2-7, reads SQTIHQWPATLVQPVGSPLSLECTVEGTSNPNLYWYRQAAGRGLQLLFYSVGIGQISSEVPQNLSASRPQDRQFILSSKKLLLSDSGFYLCAWSSSGWGEQYFGPGTRLTVT.

Written as DNA, the CDR3 is TGTGCCTGGAGTGTCGGGACAGCGGTTTACAATGAGCAGTTCTTC. This sequence encodes CAWSVGTAVYNEQFF. The gene calls are TRBV30 and TRBJ2-1; the match to TRBD1 covers 7 bases. Germline CDR1 and CDR2: GTSNPN and SVGIG (reference sequence). This CDR3 spans 15 amino acids. Trimming removed 0 bases from V and 4 bases from J; junction bases left unmatched: 6.

The chain links TRBV4-3 to TRBJ1-5; TRBD1 is a possible D gene (5 bases). Germline-derived CDR1 and CDR2 are LGHNA and YSLEER. There are 17 residues in the CDR3. Trimming took off 4 bases at V and 6 bases at J, with 22 bases between the two ends. The CDR3 DNA follows: TGCGCCAGCAGCCCGAGCCATAGGCAGGGAGGAGGTCAGCCCCAGCATTTT. This translates into CASSPSHRQGGGQPQHF.

The V call is TRBV29-1, the J call TRBJ2-5; TRBD1 agrees at 7 bases. J lost 2 bases, V lost 4 bases, and 4 bases had no gene match. The CDR3 length is 13 residues. CDR1 and CDR2 (germline): SQVTM, ANQGSEA. The CDR3 reads CSVADREQETQYF. The CDR3 coding sequence is TGCAGCGTTGCTGACAGGGAACAAGAGACCCAGTACTTC.

This clone appeared a few times. Germline and junction disagree at one end, which may indicate a read error. J is TRBJ2-5 and V is TRBV10-3, with 9 positions matching TRBD2. This CDR3 is built from 14 residues. Germline V gene lookup returns CDR1 ENHRY and CDR2 SYGVKD. For the CDR3, the DNA is TGTGCCAGCAGTCGGACTAGCGAGGTAGAGACCCAGTACTTC. Its translation is CASSRTSEVETQYF.

The V call is TRBV19, the J call TRBJ1-5; D may be TRBD1 (6 bases). The V gene lost 1 base and the J gene lost 2 bases, with 9 bases spanning the gap. CDR3 length equals 15 residues. Germline V gene sequence: CDR1 LNHDA, CDR2 SQIVND (reference sequence). The CDR3 nucleotides read TGTGCCAGTAGTATAGTAGGACAGCGCAATCAGCCCCAGCATTTT. This codes for CASSIVGQRNQPQHF.

The J gene is TRBJ1-4, the V gene TRBV7-2, with 7 bases fitting TRBD1. There are 15 residues in the CDR3. The germline V gene encodes CDR1 SGHTA and CDR2 FQGNSA. V shed 7 bases and J 5 bases; nucleotides not matched to a gene: 10. This CDR3 is CASTIILGQNEKLFF. The CDR3 nucleotides are TGTGCCAGCACCATTATTTTGGGACAGAATGAAAAACTGTTTTTT.

The chain is built from TRBV4-1 and TRBJ1-1, with D tentatively TRBD1 (6 bases). This CDR3 is 14 amino acids long. CDR1 is MGHRA and CDR2 is YSYEKL in the germline V gene. The V end was cut by 3 bases, the J end by 5 bases, with 13 bases between. The CDR3 loop is CASSHPGGPTEAFF. The CDR3 DNA reads as TGCGCCAGCAGCCATCCGGGGGGGCCGACTGAAGCTTTCTTT.

A few counts support this clone. The chain is built from TRBV30 and TRBJ1-6; TRBD1 might be the D (6 bases). Trimming took off 3 bases at V and 7 bases at J, with 10 bases between the two ends. This CDR3 has 13 residues. From germline, CDR1 is GTSNPN and CDR2 SVGIG (reference sequence). For the CDR3, the DNA is TGTGCCTGGAGGGACAGCGGCAATTCACCCCTCCACTTT. This codes for CAWRDSGNSPLHF. Together with reference TRBV30 and TRBJ1-6, the CDR3 gives the full variable domain: SQTIHQWPATLVQPVGSPLSLECTVEGTSNPNLYWYRQAAGRGLQLLFYSVGIGQISSEVPQNLSASRPQDRQFILSSKKLLLSDSGFYLCAWRDSGNSPLHFGNGTRLTVT.

For this clone: Additional DNA sequences in this sample encode the identical CDR3. V is TRBV7-9 and J is TRBJ2-3; D is undetermined. This CDR3 spans 12 amino acids. The germline gives CDR1 SEHNR, CDR2 FQNEAQ (reference sequence). The ends were cut back, 0 bases at V and 5 bases at J, with 3 bases in the middle. The CDR3 sequence is CASSLARDTQYF. DNA of the CDR3: TGTGCCAGCAGCTTAGCTCGAGATACGCAGTATTTT.

This chain connects TRBV9 to TRBJ2-6, with D perhaps matching TRBD1 (6 bases). Germline-derived CDR1 and CDR2 are SGDLS and YYNGEE. V shed 0 bases and J shed 2 bases, with 6 bases lying between them. The CDR3 has 15 residues. CDR3 DNA sequence: TGTGCCAGCAGCGTAGACAGGGCTGGGGCCAACGTCCTGACTTTC. This sequence encodes CASSVDRAGANVLTF.

V and J are TRBV11-2 and TRBJ1-5; no reliable D call. This CDR3 is built from 15 residues. Germline CDR1 reads SGHAT; CDR2 reads FQNNGV. Trimming took off 7 bases at V and 4 bases at J, with 17 bases between the two ends. This CDR3 is CASTETSSGNQPQHF. CDR3 bases: TGTGCCAGCACCGAGACCTCCTCGGGGAATCAGCCCCAGCATTTT. Complete variable domain (other parts from reference TRBV11-2 and TRBJ1-5): EAGVAQSPRYKIIEKRQSVAFWCNPISGHATLYWYQQILGQGPKLLIQFQNNGVVDDSQLPKDRFSAERLKGVDSTLKIQPAKLEDSAVYLCASTETSSGNQPQHFGDGTRLSIL.

The gene calls are TRBV6-5 and TRBJ1-2; D is ambiguous. V gave up 3 bases and J gave up 4 bases, with 12 bases separating them. Germline V lookup: CDR1 MNHEY, CDR2 SVGAGI. The CDR3 is made up of 14 amino acids. CDR3 nucleotides: TGTGCCAGCAGTTATAGCGGCAGTCGCTATGGCTACACCTTC. It yields the protein CASSYSGSRYGYTF.

V usage is TRBV6-1 and J usage is TRBJ2-1, with 9 positions matching TRBD2. Germline V gives CDR1 MNHNS, CDR2 SASEGT. J gave up 7 bases and V 8 bases, and 6 bases lay outside the gene matches. The CDR3 consists of 13 residues. The CDR3 here is CASPPTSGNEQFF. Here the CDR3 DNA reads TGTGCCAGCCCCCCTACTAGCGGGAATGAGCAGTTCTTC.

The chain is built from TRBV7-2 and TRBJ2-1, with 7 bases lining up with TRBD2. Germline loops: CDR1 SGHTA, CDR2 FQGNSA. This CDR3 has 13 residues. V shed 9 bases and J 3 bases; nucleotides not matched to a gene: 5. CDR3 amino acids: CASSWGGYNEQFF. The DNA of the CDR3 is TGTGCCAGTTCGTGGGGGGGCTACAATGAGCAGTTCTTC.

The CDR3 coding sequence is TGTGCCAGCAGCCAGGGGGATACGCAGTATTTT. This sequence encodes CASSQGDTQYF. The rearrangement joins TRBV7-9 to TRBJ2-3, with TRBD1 as a possible D gene (6 bases). The CDR3 extends over 11 amino acids. The germline V gene encodes CDR1 SEHNR and CDR2 FQNEAQ (reference sequence). The V end lost 5 bases, the J end lost 6 bases, and 6 bases lay between the germline ends. Full variable domain (remainder filled in from reference TRBV7-9 and TRBJ2-3): DTGVSQNPRHKITKRGQNVTFRCDPISEHNRLYWYRQTLGQGPEFLTYFQNEAQLEKSRLLSDRFSAERPKGSFSTLEIQRTEQGDSAMYLCASSQGDTQYFGPGTRLTVL.

The chain combines TRBV13 with TRBJ1-3; 7 bases map to TRBD1. V gave up 4 bases and J gave up 0 bases; unmatched junction bases: 12. Looked up from germline, CDR1 is PRHDT and CDR2 is FYEKMQ (reference sequence). The CDR3 has 18 amino acids. The CDR3, as DNA: TGTGCCAGCAGCTCGAAGCCGGGACAGTCCGGCTCTGGAAACACCATATATTTT. This gives the protein CASSSKPGQSGSGNTIYF.

The chain carries TRBV29-1 and TRBJ2-7; D is undetermined. There are 12 residues in the CDR3. Germline CDR1 SQVTM, CDR2 ANQGSEA. V was trimmed by 4 bases and J by 0 bases, leaving 7 bases between them. This CDR3 is CSVGPSSYEQYF. CDR3 in DNA: TGCAGCGTTGGTCCTAGCTCCTACGAGCAGTACTTC.

V is TRBV7-9 and J is TRBJ2-6; perhaps TRBD1 as D (5 bases). V was clipped by 5 bases and J by 0 bases, with 8 bases between them. This CDR3 comprises 15 residues. The germline gives CDR1 SEHNR, CDR2 FQNEAQ (reference sequence). DNA for the CDR3: TGTGCCAGCAGCCCAGGGAACTCTGGGGCCAACGTCCTGACTTTC. Its translation: CASSPGNSGANVLTF.

The rearrangement uses TRBV19 and TRBJ1-1; possibly TRBD1 for D (6 bases). CDR3 size: 12 residues. The germline V gene has CDR1 LNHDA and CDR2 SQIVND (reference sequence). Trimming shortened V by 6 bases and J by 3 bases, and 8 bases separated the two germline ends. CDR3 residues: CASRDRHTEAFF. CDR3 DNA sequence: TGTGCCAGTAGGGACAGACACACTGAAGCTTTCTTT.